The T cell receptor beta chain described here comes from a study of identical twins. Unique molecular identifiers were present on cDNA, and template switching added a universal primer site. TCRdb re-called the 5' RACE reads with MiXCR, one entry per CDR3 protein. The table lists roughly 700,000 distinct CDR3 sequences, approximately 9% of them singletons. Study-level points and caveats: Insertion counts were lower in abundant cord blood beta clonotypes, a trend that memory repertoires did not show.

Healthy Caucasian donors formed the entire cohort. On this clonotype itself: Its antigen is unidentified.

This CDR3 has 15 amino acids. V was clipped by 7 bases and J by 3 bases; unmatched bases: 9. This sample was also put to use in a study of yellow fever vaccine responses in identical twins. From that second work: Twin vaccine T cell responses reportedly seemed partly convergent, partly personalized.

Sequencing was carried out using PBMCs. The source is a woman aged 18-35 years in good health. The genes are TRBV12-3 or TRBV12-4 and TRBJ2-7; 10 bases align to TRBD2. Here the CDR3 DNA reads TGTGCCAGCACTAATTCCGGACTAGCGGTCTACGAGCAGTACTTC. Translation gives CASTNSGLAVYEQYF.